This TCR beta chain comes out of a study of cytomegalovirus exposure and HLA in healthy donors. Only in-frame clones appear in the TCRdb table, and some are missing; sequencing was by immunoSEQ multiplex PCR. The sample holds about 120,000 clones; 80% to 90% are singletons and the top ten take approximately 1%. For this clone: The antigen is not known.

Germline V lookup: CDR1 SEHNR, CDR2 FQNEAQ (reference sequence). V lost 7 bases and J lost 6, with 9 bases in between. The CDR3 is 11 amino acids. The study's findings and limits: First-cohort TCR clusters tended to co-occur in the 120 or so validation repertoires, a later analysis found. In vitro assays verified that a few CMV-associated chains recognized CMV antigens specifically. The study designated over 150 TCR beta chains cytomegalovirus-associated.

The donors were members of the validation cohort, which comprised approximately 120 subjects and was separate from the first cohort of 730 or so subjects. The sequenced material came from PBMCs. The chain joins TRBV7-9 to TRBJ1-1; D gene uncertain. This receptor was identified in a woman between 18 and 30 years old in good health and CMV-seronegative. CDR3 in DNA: TGTGCCAGCACCCGAGTGTCTGAAGCTTTCTTT. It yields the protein CASTRVSEAFF.